Included here is one T cell receptor (beta chain) sequence, with context. This entry is derived from a study of T cell changes during pregnancy in multiple sclerosis. Only in-frame clones appear in the TCRdb table, and some are missing; sequencing was by immunoSEQ multiplex PCR. The table includes tens of thousands of clones, around 90% detected once. The sample was peripheral blood, taken in the first trimester of pregnancy. The sequence came from a female donor with multiple sclerosis, enrolled in a pregnancy study.

The CDR3 DNA sequence: TGTGCCAGCAGCGCGTTAGCGGGAGCAGATACGCAGTATTTT. Translated, it gives CASSALAGADTQYF. The rearrangement links TRBV7-2 to TRBJ2-3; 9 nucleotides line up with TRBD2. From germline, CDR1 is SGHTA and CDR2 FQGNSA. The ends lost 5 bases at V and 4 bases at J; junction bases unmatched: 4. The CDR3 totals 14 residues.